What follows are 2 T cell receptor beta chains derived from one specimen sequenced in a study of Ad26.COV2.S vaccination and SARS-CoV-2 variants. Treatment noted: 15 to 20 received Ad26.COV2.S at low or high dose, single or two shots; several received placebo; per-sample allocation not given. Vaccine and placebo recipients were sampled on day 63 after the first injection. The repertoire was sequenced with immunoSEQ multiplex PCR; TCRdb's copy has only in-frame clones and lacks some. This sample has about 380,000 clones, with under 90% found just once. The sample here was peripheral blood, taken in a trial of Ad26.COV2.S vaccine versus placebo. These receptors came from a person between 18 and 59 years old who received the Ad26.COV2.S COVID-19 vaccine or a placebo.

Here the CDR3 DNA reads TGTGCCAGCAGCTCCTTGACAGGGAGGCCCGACGAGCAGTACTTC. Translated: CASSSLTGRPDEQYF. The V gene is TRBV13, the J gene TRBJ2-7, with a possible D match to TRBD1 (7 bases). Germline CDR1 PRHDT, CDR2 FYEKMQ (reference sequence). The ends were cut back, 4 bases at V and 5 bases at J, with 18 bases in the middle. This CDR3 comprises 15 residues.

This clone was detected only once. The V and J genes are TRBV18 and TRBJ1-2, with 8 bases fitting TRBD1. This CDR3 is 14 amino acids long. With V trimmed by 5 bases and J by 5 bases, 7 bases remained unmatched. Germline V gene data show CDR1 as KGHSH and CDR2 as LQKENI. In nucleotides, the CDR3 is TGTGCCAGCTCAACCGACAGGGGAGGGTATGGCTACACCTTC. This gives the protein CASSTDRGGYGYTF.